Each of the 13 T cell receptor beta chains below was sequenced from the same sample in a study of cytomegalovirus exposure and HLA in healthy donors. The PCR employed 60 Vbeta primers together with 13 Jbeta primers. This table comes from immunoSEQ multiplex PCR, and its TCRdb copy is limited to in-frame clones, with some not included. The sample lists about 100,000 clones, roughly three quarters occurring once. Sequencing used PBMCs. These receptors were taken from a middle-aged man in good health and CMV-seronegative.

The V and J genes are TRBV29-1 and TRBJ1-3; TRBD1 agrees at 10 bases. The CDR3 runs 15 residues. CDR1 is SQVTM and CDR2 is ANQGSEA in the germline V gene. V lost 7 bases to trimming and J lost 2 bases; unmatched junction nucleotides: 8. CDR3 region: CSATTGQGTGNTIYF. The CDR3 DNA follows: TGCAGCGCTACTACGGGACAGGGGACTGGAAACACCATATATTTT.

This chain connects TRBV9 to TRBJ1-6; D is unclear. Trimming stripped 4 bases from V and 10 bases from J, with 12 bases between. The CDR3 extends over 13 amino acids. The germline gives CDR1 SGDLS, CDR2 YYNGEE. CDR3 DNA sequence: TGTGCCAGCAGCCTCTCGAACTCCTCACCCCTCCACTTT. Encoded protein: CASSLSNSSPLHF.

The genes are TRBV19 and TRBJ1-6; a possible D gene is TRBD1 (6 bases). Germline loops: CDR1 LNHDA, CDR2 SQIVND (reference sequence). V lost 3 bases, J lost 8 bases, and 11 bases lay in between. There are 14 residues in the CDR3. The CDR3 sequence is CASSMTGDYSPLHF. The DNA for the CDR3 is TGTGCCAGTAGTATGACAGGAGATTATTCACCCCTCCACTTT.

The chain employs TRBV5-1 and TRBJ1-2, with a weak D call TRBD1 (6 bases). CDR1 is SGHRS and CDR2 is YFSETQ in the germline V gene. The CDR3 covers 14 residues. V was cut by 0 bases and J by 0 bases, with 6 bases left in between. In DNA form, the CDR3 reads TGCGCCAGCAGCTTGGAGGGGGCTAACTATGGCTACACCTTC. This encodes CASSLEGANYGYTF.

V is TRBV4-1 and J is TRBJ1-2, with 9 bases lining up with TRBD1. CDR1 is MGHRA and CDR2 is YSYEKL in the germline V gene. The junction had 9 bases not matched to a gene; V was cut back by 3 bases and J by 7 bases. The CDR3 contains 15 residues. CDR3 region: CASSHPTTGGTGYTF. CDR3 nucleotide sequence: TGCGCCAGCAGCCATCCAACGACAGGGGGAACTGGCTACACCTTC.

V gene TRBV30 combines with J gene TRBJ1-1, with 7 bases identical to TRBD1. Losses at the gene ends were 1 base for V and 5 bases for J; bases not matched to a gene: 4. This CDR3 region has 13 residues. Per germline, CDR1 GTSNPN and CDR2 SVGIG (reference sequence). CDR3 loop: CAWSGAGGTEAFF. CDR3 sequence (DNA): TGTGCCTGGAGTGGGGCAGGGGGGACTGAAGCTTTCTTT.

This chain joins TRBV30 and TRBJ1-2; tentative D call: TRBD1 (6 bases). The CDR3 runs 11 residues. Germline CDR1 reads GTSNPN; CDR2 reads SVGIG (reference sequence). Trimming removed 5 bases at V and 6 bases at J, with 10 bases between. CDR3 protein: CAWSGVHGYTF. The CDR3 nucleotides read TGTGCCTGGTCAGGGGTGCATGGCTACACCTTC.

With regard to this clone: The junction differs from germline at one of its ends, possibly a read error. Other DNA sequences in this specimen translate into the identical CDR3. The J gene is TRBJ1-1, the V gene TRBV27, with 7 nucleotides matching TRBD1. CDR3 length: 15 residues. CDR1 is MNHEY, CDR2 SMNVEV, per germline (reference sequence). The CDR3 loop reads CASSTTSTGNTEAFF. The CDR3 nucleotides read TGTGCCAGCAGTACTACCTCGACAGGGAACACTGAGGCTTTCTTT.

The chain recombines TRBV5-4 with TRBJ1-2; 7 nucleotides agree with TRBD1. The CDR3 length is 16 residues. V trimming: 0 bases; J trimming: 4 bases; junction bases outside the gene matches: 9. Germline CDR1 is SGHNT and CDR2 is YYREEE (reference sequence). In nucleotides, the CDR3 is TGTGCCAGCAGCTTGGTATGGACAGGACTTGGCTATGGCTACACCTTC. The encoded protein is CASSLVWTGLGYGYTF. The full variable domain, completed using reference TRBV5-4 and TRBJ1-2, is ETGVTQSPTHLIKTRGQQVTLRCSSQSGHNTVSWYQQALGQGPQFIFQYYREEENGRGNFPPRFSGLQFPNYSSELNVNALELDDSALYLCASSLVWTGLGYGYTFGSGTRLTVV.

The table lists this clone with a few counts. CDR3 loop: CASSRDQETQYF. CDR3 bases: TGTGCCAGCAGCCGGGACCAAGAGACCCAGTACTTC. The chain carries TRBV7-8 and TRBJ2-5; the D is unclear. This CDR3 has 12 residues. Trimming removed 5 bases at V and 0 bases at J, with 4 bases between. Germline-derived CDR1 and CDR2 are SGHVS and FQNEAQ.

CDR3 bases: TGTGCCATCAGTGAAGCTAGCGGGGGGAGTTACAATGAGCAGTTCTTC. Its translation is CAISEASGGSYNEQFF. The chain is built from TRBV10-3 and TRBJ2-1, with 11 bases that match TRBD2. CDR1 ENHRY and CDR2 SYGVKD come from the germline V gene. The CDR3 totals 16 residues. Losses at the gene ends were 3 bases for V and 4 bases for J; bases not matched to a gene: 5.

The rearrangement uses TRBV9 and TRBJ2-5, with a possible D match to TRBD1 (5 bases). This CDR3 comprises 13 residues. Germline V gives CDR1 SGDLS, CDR2 YYNGEE. Trimming left V 5 bases short and J 4 bases short, with 12 bases between. The CDR3 DNA reads as TGTGCCAGCAGTCCAGGGTTTCGAGAGACCCAGTACTTC. Translation: CASSPGFRETQYF.

This clone is a singleton in its sample. This rearrangement joins TRBV28 to TRBJ2-5; 8 bases fit TRBD1. This CDR3 comprises 16 residues. Germline trimming cut 7 bases from V and 5 bases from J; bases unmatched to any gene: 15. CDR1 MDHEN and CDR2 SYDVKM come from the germline V gene. CDR3 loop: CASNRGTYSVGETQYF. In DNA, the CDR3 is TGTGCCAGCAACAGGGGGACCTACTCTGTTGGGGAGACCCAGTACTTC.